This TCR beta chain stems from a study of cytotoxic CD8 clonotypes in ibrutinib-treated CLL. Study as a whole: The taking of response samples occurred after a median around 11 months of treatment, with a range of 6 to 36.

In regard to this clone: Its antigen remains unidentified.

Clones were sequenced by immunoSEQ multiplex PCR, and TCRdb holds only the in-frame ones, with some missing. The sample holds about 310,000 clones, 80% seen once. The CDR3 sequence is 17 residues long. The germline V gene has CDR1 SGHVS and CDR2 FNYEAQ. V dropped 5 bases and J dropped 1 base, with 20 bases sitting between them. General study points: Ibrutinib response saw clonality rise, and progression saw it return toward baseline.

This receptor was obtained from a human donor with chronic lymphocytic leukemia. The rearrangement uses TRBV7-6 and TRBJ1-1; D perhaps matches TRBD1 (5 bases). Sequenced material: PBMCs, taken before ibrutinib treatment. The CDR3 is CASSPRDGGGGNTEAFF. CDR3 nucleotide sequence: TGTGCCAGCAGCCCACGGGACGGGGGAGGAGGGAACACTGAAGCTTTCTTT.